The source of this T cell receptor (beta chain) is a study of cytomegalovirus exposure and HLA in healthy donors. General study points: When analyzed later, a missense DCLRE1C variant was found to be linked to TCR beta V- and J-gene trimming. Specificity for CMV antigens was confirmed in vitro for a few of the CMV-associated chains.

The CDR3 covers 15 residues. The V end lost 6 bases, the J end lost 6 bases, and 17 bases lay between the germline ends. Germline CDR1 LGHNA, CDR2 YSLEER. The study ran its PCR with 60 Vbeta and 13 Jbeta primers. Profiled with immunoSEQ multiplex PCR; TCRdb holds only in-frame clones, not every one. Seen in this sample are 150,000 or so clones; the ten most common clones hold roughly 2%. On this clone: What it recognizes is unknown.

The rearrangement joins TRBV4-3 to TRBJ2-2; maybe TRBD2 (5 bases). The receptor was isolated from a man under 40 in good health and CMV-seronegative. Sequences were obtained from PBMCs. The CDR3 spells CASSFTRLGAGELFF. The CDR3 region has the DNA TGCGCCAGCAGTTTCACCCGACTGGGAGCCGGGGAGCTGTTTTTT.